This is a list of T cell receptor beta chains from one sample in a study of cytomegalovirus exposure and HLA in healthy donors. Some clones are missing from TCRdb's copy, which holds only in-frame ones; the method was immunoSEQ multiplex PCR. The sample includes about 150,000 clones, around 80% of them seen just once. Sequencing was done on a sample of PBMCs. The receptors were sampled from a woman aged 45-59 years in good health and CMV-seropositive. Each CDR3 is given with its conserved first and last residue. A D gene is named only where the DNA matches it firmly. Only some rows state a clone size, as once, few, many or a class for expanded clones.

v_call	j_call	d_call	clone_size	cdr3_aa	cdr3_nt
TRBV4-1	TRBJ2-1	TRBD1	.	CASSRTGGTYNEQFF	TGCGCCAGCAGCCGGACAGGGGGAACCTACAATGAGCAGTTCTTC
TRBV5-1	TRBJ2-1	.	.	CASSLLQGQGNEQFF	TGCGCCAGCAGCTTATTACAGGGCCAGGGCAATGAGCAGTTCTTC
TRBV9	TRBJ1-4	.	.	CASSSHGTIEKLFF	TGTGCCAGCAGTTCCCACGGGACAATTGAAAAACTGTTTTTT
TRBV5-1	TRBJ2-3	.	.	CASSLQRGAGTDTQYF	TGCGCCAGCAGCTTGCAACGGGGGGCAGGCACAGATACGCAGTATTTT
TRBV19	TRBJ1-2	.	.	CASRKQGSLGYTF	TGTGCCAGTAGGAAACAGGGTAGTCTTGGCTACACCTTC
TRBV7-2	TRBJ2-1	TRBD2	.	CASSLDTSGGREQFF	TGTGCCAGCAGCTTAGATACTAGCGGGGGGCGCGAGCAGTTCTTC
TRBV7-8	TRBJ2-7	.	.	CASSFDSVSYEQYF	TGTGCCAGCAGCTTTGACAGCGTATCCTACGAGCAGTACTTC
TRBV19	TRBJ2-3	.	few	CASSGGTLGTDTQYF	TGTGCCAGTAGTGGGGGGACCCTAGGGACAGATACGCAGTATTTT
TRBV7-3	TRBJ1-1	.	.	CASSLGVHTEAFF	TGTGCCAGCAGCCTCGGGGTCCACACTGAAGCTTTCTTT
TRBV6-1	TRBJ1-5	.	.	CASSGQSNQPQHF	TGTGCCAGCAGTGGTCAGAGCAATCAGCCCCAGCATTTT
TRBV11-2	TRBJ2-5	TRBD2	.	CASSLVPRGGTETQYF	TGTGCCAGCAGCTTAGTTCCGCGGGGGGGCACGGAGACCCAGTACTTC
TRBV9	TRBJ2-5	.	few	CASSVSVQETQYF	TGTGCCAGCAGCGTATCTGTCCAAGAGACCCAGTACTTC
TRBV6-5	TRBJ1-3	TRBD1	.	CASRDRMSSGNTIYF	TGTGCCAGCAGGGACAGGATGAGCTCTGGAAACACCATATATTTT